Below, one T cell receptor beta chain is given with its context. The sample belongs to a study of cytomegalovirus exposure and HLA in healthy donors. Germline V CDR1 and CDR2: SGHDT, YYEEEE. The CDR3 covers 17 residues. Germline trimming cut 5 bases from V and 7 bases from J; bases unmatched to any gene: 20. The PCR employed 60 Vbeta primers together with 13 Jbeta primers. Data came from immunoSEQ multiplex PCR; TCRdb stores just in-frame clones and leaves some out. The sample holds approximately 170,000 clones, roughly four fifths seen once. Sequencing was carried out using PBMCs. V usage is TRBV5-6 and J usage is TRBJ1-2; 7 bases align to TRBD1. This receptor was obtained from a man between 40 and 49 years old in good health and CMV-seronegative. The CDR3: CASSSGTARLWFRGYTF. CDR3 nucleotide sequence: TGTGCCAGCAGTTCCGGGACAGCAAGACTATGGTTCCGTGGCTACACCTTC.